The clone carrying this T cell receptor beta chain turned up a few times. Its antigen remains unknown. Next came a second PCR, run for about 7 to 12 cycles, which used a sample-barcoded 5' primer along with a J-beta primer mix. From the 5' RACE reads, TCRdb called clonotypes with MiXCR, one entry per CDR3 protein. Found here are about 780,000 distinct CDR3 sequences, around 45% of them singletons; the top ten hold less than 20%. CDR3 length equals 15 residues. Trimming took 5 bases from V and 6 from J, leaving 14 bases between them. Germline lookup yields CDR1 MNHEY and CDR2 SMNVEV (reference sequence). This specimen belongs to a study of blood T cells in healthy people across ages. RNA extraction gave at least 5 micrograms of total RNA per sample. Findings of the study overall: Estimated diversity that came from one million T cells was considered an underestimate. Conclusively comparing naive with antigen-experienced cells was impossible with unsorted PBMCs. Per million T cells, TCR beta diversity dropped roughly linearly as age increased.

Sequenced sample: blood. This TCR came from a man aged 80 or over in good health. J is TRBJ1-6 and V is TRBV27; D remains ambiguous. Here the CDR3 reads CASSLRAEGNSPLHF. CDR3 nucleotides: TGTGCCAGCAGTCTTCGGGCCGAGGGTAATTCACCCCTCCACTTT.